The present TCR beta chain was sequenced within a study of blood T cell repertoires in COVID-19 (TCRdb year 2020). Turning to the overall study: The collaborator samples originated in the United States, Italy and Spain and spanned the acute and convalescent phases of COVID-19. The material from the prospective study consisted of cDNA or gDNA derived from T cells, B-cell-depleted T cells, or PBMCs. Deeply sampled blood TCRbeta repertoires from subjects exposed to, actively infected with, or recovered from COVID-19 were included in the dataset. The repertoires were made available in a free public database intended to serve as a resource for research on the immune response to SARS-CoV-2. The samples were drawn from the first 160 participants of the ongoing ImmuneRACE study and from 1,254 subjects provided by 6 global collaborators. A de-identified subject ID, COVID-19 status, age in years and sex were almost always included in the sample metadata. HLA class I and class II types, where available, came from metadata supplied by the sample provider rather than from assay-based typing.

The immunoSEQ Assay, a bias-controlled multiplex PCR, was used to amplify TCRbeta CDR3 regions from genomic DNA. On the study's bioinformatics: The number of nucleated cells in each sample was estimated from the amplification of reference gene primers within the assay. Sequence reads were collapsed and filtered to measure the absolute abundance of every unique TCRbeta CDR3 rearrangement. For each sample, productive Simpson clonality was calculated as the square root of Simpson's diversity index over productive rearrangements. Sourced from immuneACCESS, this table was stored by TCRdb with only in-frame sequences that have V and J called. A share of the clones is absent; for the studies checked, an unresolved V gene accounts for under half, and the remainder has no known explanation. That table supplies the V and J calls and clone size; D and trimming were determined from the DNA. Present in this sample are roughly 220,000 clones, about 88% of which were seen just once. Just over 2.5% of the sample belongs to the ten largest clones.

Enrolling through a virtual design, the prospective study's participants ranged in age from roughly 18 to 95 years and lived across 24 United States geographic areas. In the prospective study, participants were assigned to cohorts based on the clinical history participants reported in a screening survey and a study questionnaire. Recovered participants in ImmuneRACE Cohort 3 were defined as having two consecutive negative NP/OP PCR tests, clearance from a healthcare professional, or resolution of symptoms. In the prospective study, mobile phlebotomists collected whole blood, serum and a nasopharyngeal or oropharyngeal swab from each participant. Participants in the prospective study had the option to provide additional blood draws and questionnaires over a 2-month period. Blood samples from the prospective study were shipped frozen or at room temperature prior to DNA extraction. The paper as a whole reports these results and caveats: The quantity of clinical and demographic metadata differed by source and by participant and was supplied without curation.

Taken from cysteine to phenylalanine, the CDR3 has 16 residues. Kept here is only the CDR3 DNA, which spans 48 bases and is read in frame from base 1. The germline V gene specifies LGHNA as CDR1 and YSLEER as CDR2. V and J are truncated by 0 bases and 0 bases respectively, leaving an intervening sequence of 11 bases. This clone is a singleton in its sample. Which antigen it targets is not known. The sample holds no much larger clone one base away, and base qualities are not on file. The sequence derives from a young woman who had recovered from COVID-19. The sequenced material came from PBMCs or T cells enriched from blood (not recorded which). The chain employs TRBV4-3 and TRBJ1-2, with the D segment identity uncertain. The nucleotides are TGCGCCAGCAGCCAAGAGTTCCAGACTGCTAACTATGGCTACACCTTC. It specifies CASSQEFQTANYGYTF.